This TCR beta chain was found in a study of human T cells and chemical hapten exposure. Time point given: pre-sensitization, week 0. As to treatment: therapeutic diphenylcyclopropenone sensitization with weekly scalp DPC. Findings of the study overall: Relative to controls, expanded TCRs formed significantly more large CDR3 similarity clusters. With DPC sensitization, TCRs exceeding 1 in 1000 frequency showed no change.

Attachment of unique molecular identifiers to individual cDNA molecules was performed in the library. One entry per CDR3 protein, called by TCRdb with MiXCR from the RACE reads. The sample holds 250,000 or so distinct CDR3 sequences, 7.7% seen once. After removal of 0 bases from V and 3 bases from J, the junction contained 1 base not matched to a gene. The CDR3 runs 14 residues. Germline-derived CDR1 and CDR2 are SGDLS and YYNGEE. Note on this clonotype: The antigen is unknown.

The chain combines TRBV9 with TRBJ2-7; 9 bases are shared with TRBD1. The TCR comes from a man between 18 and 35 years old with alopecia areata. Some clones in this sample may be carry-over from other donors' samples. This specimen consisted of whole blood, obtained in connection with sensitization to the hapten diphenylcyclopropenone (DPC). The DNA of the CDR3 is TGTGCCAGCAGCGTAGAGGGACAGGGCTACGAGCAGTACTTC. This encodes CASSVEGQGYEQYF.